These 15 T cell receptor beta chains were all obtained from the same sample, sequenced in a study of T-cell reconstitution after alpha-beta-depleted transplantation in children. Preparing the TCRbeta library involved the use of unique molecular identifiers. In TCRdb, the PCR reads were re-called with MiXCR into one record per CDR3 protein. This table holds about 980,000 distinct CDR3 sequences, about 31% found once. The specimen comprised PBMCs, mostly from graft donor cells, sampled 360 days after TCRalphabeta/CD19-depleted stem cell transplant. The receptors originated from a boy under two years old who had a stem cell transplant for SCID, so the T cells may come from the graft donor.

This clonotype was observed a few times. The chain joins TRBV5-1 to TRBJ1-1; 8 positions match TRBD1. Germline CDR1 SGHRS, CDR2 YFSETQ. V shed 6 bases, J shed 1 base, and the junction held 8 bases outside the gene matches. This CDR3 is built from 15 residues. This CDR3 is CASKGTGGPNTEAFF. The CDR3 DNA follows: TGCGCCAGCAAGGGGACAGGCGGACCGAACACTGAAGCTTTCTTT.

This clonotype was counted only a few times. The chain is built from TRBV27 and TRBJ1-5; D remains unclear. Trimming pared 5 bases from V and 3 bases from J, leaving 8 bases between. Germline V gene lookup returns CDR1 MNHEY and CDR2 SMNVEV (reference sequence). The length of the CDR3 is 13 residues. The CDR3 coding sequence is TGTGCCAGCAGTCTCGCTCTCAATCAGCCCCAGCATTTT. Protein sequence: CASSLALNQPQHF.

V and J are TRBV5-1 and TRBJ2-7; no clear D. The CDR3 sequence is 15 residues long. CDR1 and CDR2 from the germline V gene are SGHRS and YFSETQ. The germline V and J ends were trimmed by 0 bases and 1 base, with 11 bases remaining between them. The CDR3 DNA reads as TGCGCCAGCAGCTTGGCCCCGGACCGTTCCTACGAGCAGTACTTC. This sequence encodes CASSLAPDRSYEQYF.

The chain is built from TRBV6-1 and TRBJ2-5; 8 bases fit TRBD2. V was clipped by 5 bases and J by 7 bases; unmatched bases: 6. The CDR3 is 13 residues long. Germline V gives CDR1 MNHNS, CDR2 SASEGT. Written as DNA, the CDR3 is TGTGCCAGCAGTCGGACTAGCTTGGGGACCCAGTACTTC. Its protein product is CASSRTSLGTQYF.

The genes are TRBV5-5 and TRBJ1-1; 7 bases are shared with TRBD1. V shed 4 bases and J 0 bases; nucleotides not matched to a gene: 6. CDR1 and CDR2 (germline): SGHKS, YYEKEE (reference sequence). CDR3 length: 15 amino acids. CDR3 region: CASSNGGQVNTEAFF. For the CDR3, the DNA is TGTGCCAGCAGCAATGGCGGACAGGTGAACACTGAAGCTTTCTTT.

This clonotype was detected a few times. V and J are TRBV10-2 and TRBJ1-2, with 7 bases lining up with TRBD1. The length of the CDR3 is 13 residues. V lost 0 bases and J lost 9; bases outside the gene matches: 4. Germline CDR1 WSHSY, CDR2 SAAADI. CDR3 region: CASSESGQRSYTF. The DNA of the CDR3 is TGCGCCAGCAGTGAGTCGGGACAGAGGAGCTACACCTTC.

This chain uses TRBV3-1 with TRBJ1-6, with TRBD1 identical over 11 bases. The V gene's germline CDR1 is LGHDT and CDR2 YNNKEL (reference sequence). This CDR3 region has 16 residues. The V and J ends lost 1 base and 9 bases, in that order; junction bases with no gene match: 5. CDR3 coding DNA: TGTGCCAGCAGCCAAGGAAGGACAGGGGGCACTTCACCCCTCCACTTT. It translates to CASSQGRTGGTSPLHF.

The chain employs TRBV5-1 and TRBJ2-5; 7 nucleotides match TRBD1. The V segment lost 1 base and the J segment 4 bases; nucleotides outside the gene matches: 4. The germline V gene has CDR1 SGHRS and CDR2 YFSETQ. CDR3 size: 14 residues. As DNA, the CDR3 is TGCGCCAGCAGCTTGACAGGGGAAGGAGAGACCCAGTACTTC. Amino acid sequence: CASSLTGEGETQYF.

This clonotype has only a few counts. J is TRBJ1-2 and V is TRBV28, with a tentative D call TRBD1 (6 bases). This CDR3 region has 17 residues. The V end was cut by 6 bases, the J end by 5 bases, with 25 bases between. In germline, CDR1 is MDHEN, CDR2 SYDVKM. The CDR3 reads CASSQPRGGSGLYGYTF. The DNA of the CDR3 is TGTGCCAGCAGCCAACCCCGAGGGGGGAGCGGTTTATATGGCTACACCTTC.

This clonotype has a handful of counts. The chain couples TRBV3-1 to TRBJ1-2; D remains unclear. This CDR3 comprises 15 residues. Germline loops: CDR1 LGHDT, CDR2 YNNKEL (reference sequence). The ends were cut back, 0 bases at V and 5 bases at J, with 13 bases in the middle. CDR3 protein: CASSQERLGGYGYTF. The CDR3 region has the DNA TGTGCCAGCAGCCAAGAAAGGCTTGGTGGATATGGCTACACCTTC.

The chain recombines TRBV2 with TRBJ2-5; D might be TRBD1 or TRBD2, each matching 5 bases. The length of the CDR3 is 11 residues. CDR1 and CDR2 (germline): SNHLY, FYNNEI. V gave up 7 bases and J gave up 4 bases, with 7 bases separating them. CDR3 amino acids: CASKRGETQYF. CDR3 coding DNA: TGTGCCAGCAAGAGGGGAGAGACCCAGTACTTC.

The sample holds a few counts of this clonotype. The rearrangement joins TRBV14 to TRBJ2-1; TRBD2 agrees at 14 bases. The CDR3 runs to 15 residues. J gave up 11 bases and V 4 bases, and 7 bases lay outside the gene matches. From germline, CDR1 is SGHDN and CDR2 FVKESK. The CDR3 loop reads CASSPPGLAGVKQFF. The CDR3 nucleotides read TGTGCCAGCAGCCCCCCGGGACTAGCGGGGGTAAAGCAGTTCTTC.

In this sample, this clonotype turned up a few times. The chain couples TRBV29-1 to TRBJ2-6; no definite D call. The V gene's germline CDR1 is SQVTM and CDR2 ANQGSEA. This CDR3 spans 12 amino acids. Trimming removed 5 bases at V and 0 bases at J, with 2 bases between. CDR3 region: CSVYSGANVLTF. CDR3 in DNA: TGCAGCGTTTACTCTGGGGCCAACGTCCTGACTTTC.

The J gene is TRBJ2-6, the V gene TRBV12-3 or TRBV12-4, with unresolved D. CDR3 length: 16 residues. Trimming took off 6 bases at V and 4 bases at J, with 16 bases between the two ends. CDR3 in amino acids: CASSPVPGLGANVLTF. CDR3 nucleotides: TGTGCCAGCAGCCCCGTACCGGGTTTGGGGGCCAACGTCCTGACTTTC.

This clonotype has more than one count but fewer than ten. The V gene is TRBV12-3 or TRBV12-4, the J gene TRBJ2-7, with 11 bases fitting TRBD1. The CDR3 is 15 amino acids. The ends lost 5 bases at V and 2 bases at J; junction bases unmatched: 5. The CDR3, as DNA: TGTGCCAGCAGTCCCCAGGGACAGGGGGCCTACGAGCAGTACTTC. Protein: CASSPQGQGAYEQYF.